The 21 T cell receptor beta chains in this list originate from one sample, sequenced in a study of T cells in Graves' hyperthyroidism and ophthalmopathy. Researchers took RNA transcripts and amplified the TCR beta CDR3 regions from them. A set of HTBI primers served as the primers for a first-round RT-PCR of the TCR CDR3. A single record per CDR3 protein comes from TCRdb applying MiXCR to the multiplex PCR reads. The table shows around 340,000 distinct CDR3 sequences, with roughly 20% occurring only once. The material sequenced was blood. Receptors originate from a woman in her 50s with Graves' hyperthyroidism.

This clonotype was seen more than once but under ten times. This chain joins TRBV27 and TRBJ2-2, with 10 bases aligning to TRBD2. The trim removed 5 bases at V and 7 bases at J, leaving 4 bases unmatched. In germline, CDR1 is MNHEY, CDR2 SMNVEV (reference sequence). The length of the CDR3 is 14 residues. This chain's CDR3 is CASSPSGRIGELFF. CDR3 nucleotide sequence: TGTGCCAGCAGTCCTAGCGGGAGAATCGGGGAGCTGTTTTTT.

This clonotype was observed a handful of times. The chain combines TRBV30 with TRBJ2-1; 9 bases line up with TRBD2. Germline lookup yields CDR1 GTSNPN and CDR2 SVGIG (reference sequence). The CDR3 spans 15 residues. V was clipped by 0 bases and J by 6 bases; unmatched bases: 6. This CDR3 is CAWSVESGRRNEQFF. Written as DNA, the CDR3 is TGTGCCTGGAGTGTAGAGAGCGGGAGGCGCAATGAGCAGTTCTTC.

The chain has TRBV20-1 and TRBJ2-3; D remains unclear. The length of the CDR3 is 12 residues. The ends were cut back, 4 bases at V and 3 bases at J, with 8 bases in the middle. Per the germline V gene, CDR1 is DFQATT and CDR2 is SNEGSKA (reference sequence). DNA for the CDR3: TGCAGTGCTACTCATCGAACAGATACGCAGTATTTT. As protein: CSATHRTDTQYF.

In the case of this clonotype: A clone one base away is much larger, so this may be a read error. This chain connects TRBV30 to TRBJ1-1; unclear D gene. The V end was cut by 4 bases, the J end by 2 bases, with 11 bases between. This CDR3 comprises 13 residues. Germline V gene data show CDR1 as GTSNPN and CDR2 as SVGIG (reference sequence). CDR3 DNA: TGTGCCTGGAATACTGTAATAAACACTGAAGCTTTCTTT. Encoded protein: CAWNTVINTEAFF.

This clonotype has more than one count but fewer than ten. The chain employs TRBV2 and TRBJ2-2, with 10 nucleotides matching TRBD2. The CDR3 loop spans 15 amino acids. Germline V lookup: CDR1 SNHLY, CDR2 FYNNEI. V was pared by 6 bases and J by 4 bases, with 5 bases of the junction left unmatched. The chain's CDR3 is CASRLAGLGTGELFF. The CDR3 region has the DNA TGTGCCAGCAGACTAGCGGGATTGGGCACCGGGGAGCTGTTTTTT.

The chain couples TRBV20-1 to TRBJ1-1; TRBD1 matches at 9 bases. There are 13 residues in the CDR3. V dropped 7 bases and J dropped 6; count of bases not matched to a gene: 9. In germline, CDR1 is DFQATT, CDR2 SNEGSKA (reference sequence). The CDR3 nucleotides read TGCAGTGTCACGGGACAGGGATGGGCTGAAGCTTTCTTT. Translated: CSVTGQGWAEAFF.

This clonotype appeared a few times. The genes are TRBV6-1 and TRBJ1-2, with D unclear. Germline lookup yields CDR1 MNHNS and CDR2 SASEGT. This CDR3 spans 14 amino acids. The V end lost 6 bases, the J end lost 2 bases, and 13 bases lay between the germline ends. The CDR3 DNA reads as TGTGCCAGCAGCCACCGGAGCGGGAACTATGGCTACACCTTC. Protein product: CASSHRSGNYGYTF.

The J gene is TRBJ2-1, the V gene TRBV20-1, with D perhaps TRBD2 (6 bases). The CDR3 sequence is 12 residues long. Germline V gene data show CDR1 as DFQATT and CDR2 as SNEGSKA (reference sequence). V lost 6 bases to trimming and J lost 9 bases, with 15 bases between them. The chain's CDR3 is CSADTSFAEQFF. The CDR3 coding sequence is TGCAGTGCAGATACTAGCTTTGCTGAGCAGTTCTTC.

The chain links TRBV20-1 to TRBJ2-3; D is ambiguous. Per germline, CDR1 DFQATT and CDR2 SNEGSKA (reference sequence). The V end lost 0 bases, the J end lost 1 base, and 5 bases lay between the germline ends. CDR3 size: 13 residues. The CDR3 bases are TGCAGTGCTAGAGATGTGGGCACAGATACGCAGTATTTT. This sequence encodes CSARDVGTDTQYF.

This clonotype was observed at least ten times. The J gene is TRBJ1-1, the V gene TRBV20-1; a possible D gene is TRBD1 (6 bases). The CDR3 totals 14 residues. The V end lost 5 bases, the J end lost 1 base, and 14 bases lay between the germline ends. The germline CDR1 and CDR2 sequences are DFQATT and SNEGSKA (reference sequence). The CDR3, as DNA: TGCAGTGCTTTGCCCGGGACATCGAACACTGAAGCTTTCTTT. Translation gives CSALPGTSNTEAFF.

In this sample, this clonotype turned up a few times. V usage is TRBV6-5 and J usage is TRBJ1-1; a weak D match, TRBD1 (6 bases). The CDR3 consists of 14 residues. Trimming left V 1 base short and J 6 bases short, with 12 bases between. Germline values: CDR1 MNHEY, CDR2 SVGAGI. CDR3 nucleotides: TGTGCCAGCAGTTACTTAACCGGGACATCTGAAGCTTTCTTT. Translating it yields CASSYLTGTSEAFF.

The rearrangement links TRBV6-1 to TRBJ2-1, with D possibly being TRBD1 (5 bases). The CDR3 is 15 amino acids. The ends were cut back, 0 bases at V and 0 bases at J, with 6 bases in the middle. Germline CDR1 reads MNHNS; CDR2 reads SASEGT. The CDR3 DNA follows: TGTGCCAGCAGTGAAGCGGGGCACTCCTACAATGAGCAGTTCTTC. This gives the protein CASSEAGHSYNEQFF.

The rearrangement uses TRBV6-2 or TRBV6-3 and TRBJ2-5; D is possibly TRBD2 (6 bases). V was cut by 6 bases and J by 4 bases, with 12 bases left in between. Germline V gene sequence: CDR1 MNHEY, CDR2 SVGEGT. The CDR3 is 13 amino acids. The CDR3 bases are TGTGCCAGCAGCCAACCGGGACTAGAGACCCAGTACTTC. Residues: CASSQPGLETQYF.

The chain uses TRBV7-8 and TRBJ2-5; maybe TRBD2 (5 bases). The CDR3 length is 14 residues. Between the trimmed V and J ends, which lost 5 bases and 5 bases, there was a span of 15 bases. Germline V CDR1 and CDR2: SGHVS, FQNEAQ. Here the CDR3 reads CASSDLPTGETQYF. The CDR3 nucleotides read TGTGCCAGCAGCGATCTCCCGACGGGGGAGACCCAGTACTTC.

This clonotype was observed at least ten times. The rearrangement uses TRBV20-1 and TRBJ1-2; 7 positions match TRBD1. Germline lookup yields CDR1 DFQATT and CDR2 SNEGSKA (reference sequence). V dropped 0 bases and J dropped 7; count of bases not matched to a gene: 5. CDR3 length: 13 amino acids. The CDR3 is CSAREQGSVGYTF. The CDR3 nucleotides are TGCAGTGCTAGAGAACAGGGGTCCGTTGGCTACACCTTC.

This rearrangement joins TRBV29-1 to TRBJ2-7; TRBD2 agrees at 9 bases. This CDR3 has 14 residues. Germline-derived CDR1 and CDR2 are SQVTM and ANQGSEA. The V and J ends lost 6 bases and 3 bases, in that order; junction bases with no gene match: 9. Here the CDR3 reads CSVRILAGNYEQYF. CDR3 nucleotides: TGCAGCGTGAGAATCCTAGCGGGGAACTACGAGCAGTACTTC.

This sequence joins TRBV20-1 and TRBJ2-1; D possibly uses TRBD1 or TRBD2 (5 bases each). Germline-derived CDR1 and CDR2 are DFQATT and SNEGSKA (reference sequence). The CDR3 totals 15 residues. V lost 6 bases, J lost 2 bases, and 17 bases lay in between. This chain's CDR3 is CSALSRDGPYNEQFF. CDR3 sequence (DNA): TGCAGTGCCTTAAGCCGGGACGGACCCTACAATGAGCAGTTCTTC.

This clonotype was recorded a few times. This chain connects TRBV5-5 to TRBJ1-1; possibly TRBD1 for D (6 bases). The CDR3 has 14 amino acids. CDR1 is SGHKS and CDR2 is YYEKEE in the germline V gene (reference sequence). V dropped 0 bases and J dropped 3 bases, with 9 bases sitting between them. The CDR3 DNA follows: TGTGCCAGCAGCTTGGCCACAGGGTACACTGAAGCTTTCTTT. Protein product: CASSLATGYTEAFF.

V gene TRBV29-1 combines with J gene TRBJ2-3, with a possible D match to TRBD2 (5 bases). This CDR3 is 14 amino acids long. Germline lookup yields CDR1 SQVTM and CDR2 ANQGSEA. Trimming removed 4 bases at V and 4 bases at J, with 15 bases between. This CDR3 is CSVVRGGGPDTQYF. The CDR3 region has the DNA TGCAGCGTTGTTCGGGGTGGAGGACCAGATACGCAGTATTTT.

There are a few counts of this clonotype. The genes are TRBV12-3 or TRBV12-4 and TRBJ2-2; a weak D match, TRBD1 (5 bases). CDR3 length: 16 amino acids. V lost 1 base to trimming and J lost 4 bases, with 13 bases between them. CDR3 DNA sequence: TGTGCCAGCAGTTTAGAACAGGTGGCCCCCACCGGGGAGCTGTTTTTT. It specifies CASSLEQVAPTGELFF.

The table lists this clonotype with a few counts. This chain uses TRBV28 with TRBJ2-7; D might be TRBD1 (6 bases). This CDR3 contains 15 residues. Between the trimmed V and J ends, which lost 4 bases and 2 bases, there was a span of 15 bases. CDR1 and CDR2 from the germline V gene are MDHEN and SYDVKM. The CDR3 is CASSSPDSSTYEQYF. CDR3 bases: TGTGCCAGCAGTTCCCCGGACAGCTCAACCTACGAGCAGTACTTC.